The rows below give T cell receptor beta chains drawn from one sample of a study of cytomegalovirus exposure and HLA in healthy donors. TCRdb's table, derived via immunoSEQ multiplex PCR, lists solely in-frame clones and lacks some. Among roughly 130,000 clones, about 61% were seen once, and the ten largest hold roughly 1.9%. The specimen was PBMCs. Receptors were obtained from a male donor in good health and CMV-seronegative. Both conserved end residues are part of each CDR3. The order of the fields is J gene, V gene, clone size, D gene, CDR3 length, CDR3 DNA, CDR3 protein. A D gene is named only where the DNA matches it firmly. Rows may omit the clone size; those that give it use once, few, many or a size class.

TRBJ2-7 | TRBV11-3 | few | - | 15 | TGTGCCAGCAGCTTAGGGCCCGGACTCTCCTACGAGCAGTACTTC | CASSLGPGLSYEQYF
TRBJ1-3 | TRBV5-6 | - | TRBD1 | 15 | TGTGCCAGCAGCACGGCGACAGGGAATGGAAACACCATATATTTT | CASSTATGNGNTIYF
TRBJ2-5 | TRBV9 | - | TRBD1 | 13 | TGTGCCAGCAGCGTAGAGGGGGCGGAGACCCAGTACTTC | CASSVEGAETQYF
TRBJ1-2 | TRBV27 | - | - | 16 | TGTGCCAGCAGTTTATCGTCCTTAGGGGGGGCCTATGGCTACACCTTC | CASSLSSLGGAYGYTF
TRBJ1-1 | TRBV6-6 | - | - | 15 | TGTGCCAGCAGTTACTCGATCAGGGGGAACACTGAAGCTTTCTTT | CASSYSIRGNTEAFF
TRBJ1-2 | TRBV30 | few | - | 13 | TGTGCCTGGAGTCCGGACAGCCCCTATGGCTACACCTTC | CAWSPDSPYGYTF
TRBJ2-7 | TRBV7-9 | - | - | 13 | TGTGCCAGCAGCTTAGCGGGCCCATACGAGCAGTACTTC | CASSLAGPYEQYF
TRBJ1-1 | TRBV7-9 | - | - | 15 | TGTGCCAGCAGCCCCGCACGGGGCGGGGAGCACAAAGCTTTCTTT | CASSPARGGEHKAFF
TRBJ1-6 | TRBV9 | - | - | 13 | TGTGCCAGCAGCGTAGCTGAGGGCTCACCCCTCCACTTT | CASSVAEGSPLHF
TRBJ2-3 | TRBV5-1 | few | - | 13 | TGCGCCAGCCGACTAGGAGGACAAGATACGCAGTATTTT | CASRLGGQDTQYF
TRBJ1-2 | TRBV2 | - | TRBD1 | 14 | TGTGCCAGCAGGGACGACACAGGGGGATATGGCTACACCTTC | CASRDDTGGYGYTF
TRBJ2-7 | TRBV23-1 | once | - | 17 | TGCGCCAGCAGTCCCCGGGAGACCGGGACTTGGGACTACGAGCAGTACTTC | CASSPRETGTWDYEQYF